This T cell receptor (beta chain) derives from a study of blood T cells in healthy people across ages. General observations from the study: Observed TCR beta diversity per million T cells went down as age went up. This fall followed a roughly linear course with age. The study regarded diversity estimates from one million T cells as underestimates.

Every sample yielded at least 6 million isolated PBMCs. Primed by a sample-barcoded 5' primer and a J-beta primer mix, a second PCR proceeded for 7 to 11 cycles. Each cDNA molecule was tagged by a template-switch adaptor that had 12 random nucleotides. One entry per CDR3 protein results from TCRdb running MiXCR on the 5' RACE reads. This sample has roughly 800,000 distinct CDR3 sequences, with roughly 35% found just once. CDR3 length: 15 amino acids. V was cut by 6 bases and J by 0 bases, with 12 bases left in between. The germline gives CDR1 MNHEY, CDR2 SVGAGI. Details on this clonotype: Its specificity is unknown.

The receptor's source is a man between 18 and 35 years old in good health. The V gene is TRBV6-5, the J gene TRBJ2-1, with D possibly TRBD1 on 5 matching bases. Sequencing input: blood. CDR3 region: CASREGVSSYNEQFF. The CDR3 DNA sequence: TGTGCCAGCAGGGAAGGGGTCAGCTCCTACAATGAGCAGTTCTTC.